Listed below are T cell receptor beta chains from one sample, sequenced in a study of cytomegalovirus exposure and HLA in healthy donors. The protocol was immunoSEQ multiplex PCR, while the TCRdb copy is restricted to in-frame clones and leaves out a portion. The table shows 110,000 or so clones, with about nine tenths occurring only once. The sample was PBMCs. These receptors originate from a woman aged 18-29 years in good health and CMV-seronegative. The CDR3 runs from the conserved cysteine through the conserved F or W. D genes are given only for firm matches. The listing skips clone size in some rows; elsewhere it reads once, few, many or a size class.

clone_size,d_call,j_call,v_call,cdr3_aa,cdr3_nt
NA,TRBD1,TRBJ2-7,TRBV19,CASSIGRGPSYEQYF,TGTGCCAGTAGTATAGGCAGGGGGCCCTCCTACGAGCAGTACTTC
few,NA,TRBJ1-2,TRBV6-5,CASSYNSPRGNYGYTF,TGTGCCAGCAGTTATAACAGTCCACGAGGGAACTATGGCTACACCTTC
NA,TRBD2,TRBJ2-7,TRBV30,CAWSVGRDEQYF,TGTGCCTGGAGTGTAGGGAGGGACGAGCAGTACTTC
NA,NA,TRBJ1-1,TRBV7-2,CASSFAEGITEAFF,TGTGCCAGCAGCTTCGCGGAGGGTATCACTGAAGCTTTCTTT
NA,NA,TRBJ1-1,TRBV4-1,CASSQERLWEAFF,TGCGCCAGCAGCCAAGAGAGGTTGTGGGAAGCTTTCTTT
NA,TRBD2,TRBJ2-2,TRBV5-1,CASSILAGGPGGELFF,TGCGCCAGCAGTATACTAGCGGGAGGTCCCGGCGGGGAGCTGTTTTTT
NA,NA,TRBJ1-2,TRBV9,CASSVGYGYTF,TGTGCCAGCAGCGTCGGGTATGGCTACACCTTC
NA,TRBD1,TRBJ1-5,TRBV7-9,CASSPTGGNQPQHF,TGTGCCAGCAGTCCTACAGGGGGCAATCAGCCCCAGCATTTT
NA,NA,TRBJ2-1,TRBV6-5,CASSLLGTFYNEQFF,TGTGCCAGCAGTCTACTTGGGACATTTTACAATGAGCAGTTCTTC
NA,NA,TRBJ2-3,TRBV19,CASSMGGRTDTQYF,TGTGCCAGTAGTATGGGTGGGCGCACAGATACGCAGTATTTT
NA,TRBD2,TRBJ2-7,TRBV7-3,CASSSGTRYYEQYF,TGTGCCAGCAGCTCCGGGACTAGGTACTACGAGCAGTACTTC
NA,NA,TRBJ2-5,TRBV28,CASSYQLWETQYF,TGTGCCAGCAGTTATCAGTTATGGGAGACCCAGTACTTC
NA,TRBD1,TRBJ1-1,TRBV30,CAWRTGTGNTEAFF,TGTGCCTGGAGGACGGGGACAGGGAACACTGAAGCTTTCTTT
NA,TRBD2,TRBJ2-1,TRBV7-9,CASSSAGDEQFF,TGTGCCAGCAGCTCGGCGGGGGATGAGCAGTTCTTC
NA,NA,TRBJ1-2,TRBV7-2,CASSPDRNYGYTF,TGTGCCAGCAGCCCGGACAGAAACTATGGCTACACCTTC
NA,NA,TRBJ2-3,TRBV5-6,CASSNGKRVLTDTQYF,TGTGCCAGCAGCAATGGTAAGCGGGTGCTCACAGATACGCAGTATTTT
NA,NA,TRBJ1-3,TRBV28,CASITSSGNTIYF,TGTGCCAGCATCACTAGCTCTGGAAACACCATATATTTT